This T cell receptor beta chain was obtained from a study of shared clonotypes between healthy human individuals. CDR3 length: 14 residues. The trim removed 6 bases at V and 4 bases at J, leaving 7 bases unmatched. Germline-derived CDR1 and CDR2 are MNHEY and SMNVEV (reference sequence). Naive CD8 cells, CD45RO-negative and positively selected for CCR7, excluded terminally differentiated effector memory CD45RA+ cells. Clones were sequenced by immunoSEQ multiplex PCR, and TCRdb holds only the in-frame ones, with some missing. The sample has roughly 590,000 clones; nearly 97% are singletons. Input material: naive CD8+ T cells sorted from blood. The genes are TRBV27 and TRBJ2-7; 9 bases agree with TRBD2. This TCR came from a woman in her twenties or thirties in good health. CDR3 in DNA: TGTGCCAGCAGCCGACTAGCGGAGCGTTACGAGCAGTACTTC. It specifies CASSRLAERYEQYF.